Listed here is a single T cell receptor beta chain. Its antigen is currently unknown. Generated by immunoSEQ multiplex PCR, the TCRdb table keeps only in-frame clones and is missing some. This sample has some 51,000 clones; roughly 73% occur once, and the top ten carry around 5.2%. Time point specified: week 5, during vaccination. In the vaccine, a single dose held 300 ug of the mutant IDH1 20-mer peptide, along with topical imiquimod. The sample originates from a study of a mutant IDH1 vaccine in newly diagnosed glioma. Overall study: With temozolomide cycles, or 4-6 weeks after radiotherapy alone, vaccination was started. Treated individuals were roughly 62% male and approximately 40% female, averaging roughly 44 years of age.

Per germline, CDR1 LGHNA and CDR2 YSLEER. V was trimmed by 0 bases and J by 4 bases, leaving 4 bases between them. The CDR3 is 13 amino acids. Whole-study findings and limits: Pseudoprogression seemingly bore no relation to changes in top peripheral T cell clonotypes. About 92% of patients showed vaccine-induced immune responses across multiple MHC alleles.

This chain joins TRBV4-3 and TRBJ2-1; no clear D. The sample here was PBMCs, taken from a glioma patient whose treatment included an IDH1 peptide vaccine. This clonotype was obtained from a man aged 45-65 years with glioma. The DNA of the CDR3 is TGCGCCAGCAGCCAAGAATCATACAATGAGCAGTTCTTC. It translates to CASSQESYNEQFF.